This passage covers 21 T cell receptor beta chains from one sample sequenced in a study of shared clonotypes between healthy human individuals. Only in-frame clones appear in the TCRdb table, and some are missing; sequencing was by immunoSEQ multiplex PCR. The data contain fewer than 600,000 clones, roughly three quarters of them singletons. The sample comprised PBMCs. The receptors here all came from a woman between 40 and 50 years old in good health. Some clones in this sample may be carry-over from other donors' samples.

The rearrangement joins TRBV7-3 to TRBJ2-2; D possibly matches TRBD1 or TRBD2 (5 bases each). The CDR3 has 17 amino acids. V lost 3 bases, J lost 2 bases, and 16 bases lay in between. In germline, CDR1 is SGHTA, CDR2 FQGTGA. CDR3 nucleotide sequence: TGTGCCAGCAGCTTTTCGTCTGGGGGACCTAACACCGGGGAGCTGTTTTTT. Protein product: CASSFSSGGPNTGELFF.

This chain links TRBV2 with TRBJ1-6; D perhaps matches TRBD1 (6 bases). Germline-derived CDR1 and CDR2 are SNHLY and FYNNEI. The CDR3 runs to 13 residues. V shed 4 bases and J shed 10 bases, with 11 bases lying between them. The CDR3 region has the DNA TGTGCCAGCAGTGCAGGGGACGGATCACCCCTCCACTTT. Its protein is CASSAGDGSPLHF. The whole variable domain, filled in from reference TRBV2 and TRBJ1-6, reads EPEVTQTPSHQVTQMGQEVILRCVPISNHLYFYWYRQILGQKVEFLVSFYNNEISEKSEIFDDQFSVERPDGSNFTLKIRSTKLEDSAMYFCASSAGDGSPLHFGNGTRLTVT.

The chain combines TRBV29-1 with TRBJ2-3; 9 positions match TRBD2. The germline CDR1 and CDR2 sequences are SQVTM and ANQGSEA. V lost 1 base and J lost 5; bases outside the gene matches: 4. The CDR3 has 14 residues. The CDR3 is CSVEGLAEQDTQYF. In DNA, the CDR3 is TGCAGCGTTGAAGGACTAGCGGAGCAAGATACGCAGTATTTT.

The V call is TRBV2, the J call TRBJ2-3, with a possible D match to TRBD2 (5 bases). The ends were cut back, 9 bases at V and 3 bases at J, with 7 bases in the middle. The germline CDR1 and CDR2 sequences are SNHLY and FYNNEI. The CDR3 runs 11 residues. CDR3 coding DNA: TGTGCCAGAGCGGAGACAGATACGCAGTATTTT. It encodes CARAETDTQYF.

The chain carries TRBV27 and TRBJ1-5; 7 bases fit TRBD1. V shed 3 bases and J 2 bases; nucleotides not matched to a gene: 10. The CDR3 runs to 17 residues. Germline V gene lookup returns CDR1 MNHEY and CDR2 SMNVEV (reference sequence). As DNA, the CDR3 is TGTGCCAGCAGTTTGTCCCCGACAGGGCGTGGCAATCAGCCCCAGCATTTT. Protein: CASSLSPTGRGNQPQHF.

Ten or more counts support this clone. The sample carries other DNA sequences with the same CDR3. V gene TRBV30 combines with J gene TRBJ1-1; D is unresolved. V was cut by 2 bases and J by 0 bases, with 7 bases left in between. The CDR3 consists of 13 residues. Germline-derived CDR1 and CDR2 are GTSNPN and SVGIG (reference sequence). Here the CDR3 DNA reads TGTGCCTGGAGTACTCAGGTGAACACTGAAGCTTTCTTT. Translating it yields CAWSTQVNTEAFF. Supplemented by reference TRBV30 and TRBJ1-1, the full variable domain reads SQTIHQWPATLVQPVGSPLSLECTVEGTSNPNLYWYRQAAGRGLQLLFYSVGIGQISSEVPQNLSASRPQDRQFILSSKKLLLSDSGFYLCAWSTQVNTEAFFGQGTRLTVV.

This sequence joins TRBV19 and TRBJ1-5, with TRBD1 matching over 7 bases. Per germline, CDR1 LNHDA and CDR2 SQIVND (reference sequence). The CDR3 is 13 residues long. J gave up 8 bases and V 6 bases, and 7 bases lay outside the gene matches. The CDR3 loop reads CASSTTGNEPQHF. The CDR3 coding sequence is TGTGCCAGTAGCACGACAGGGAATGAGCCCCAGCATTTT.

This clone was seen once. The rearrangement links TRBV27 to TRBJ2-3, with 10 bases fitting TRBD1. V lost 8 bases, J lost 3 bases, and 20 bases stayed unmatched. The length of the CDR3 is 19 residues. Per germline, CDR1 MNHEY and CDR2 SMNVEV (reference sequence). CDR3 nucleotides: TGTGCCAGCCTACCGTTCCGGGACAGGGGTTCAGATAGGACAGATACGCAGTATTTT. It yields the protein CASLPFRDRGSDRTDTQYF.

The genes are TRBV5-1 and TRBJ1-2, with no clear D. CDR3 size: 13 residues. CDR1 is SGHRS and CDR2 is YFSETQ in the germline V gene. Trimming shortened V by 0 bases and J by 0 bases, and 3 bases separated the two germline ends. The CDR3 sequence is CASSLGANYGYTF. CDR3 DNA: TGCGCCAGCAGCTTGGGGGCTAACTATGGCTACACCTTC.

In the case of this clone: A far larger clone is off by one base, so a read error is likely. The rearrangement uses TRBV6-1 and TRBJ1-5; a possible D gene is TRBD1 (6 bases). The length of the CDR3 is 13 residues. The germline V gene has CDR1 MNHNS and CDR2 SASEGT. Trimming took 5 bases from V and 6 from J, leaving 11 bases between them. The CDR3 protein is CASSLGGSQPQHF. In DNA, the CDR3 is TGTGCCAGCAGTTTAGGGGGATCTCAGCCCCAGCATTTT.

A remark on this clone: This likely reflects a read error, since a far larger clone is one base away. Different DNA sequences within this sample yield the same CDR3. The DNA of the CDR3 is TGTGCCAGCAGCGTGGGTCCCTACGAGCAGTACTTC. Its translation: CASSVGPYEQYF. J is TRBJ2-7 and V is TRBV5-6; D unclear. The CDR3 runs 12 residues. The V gene's germline CDR1 is SGHDT and CDR2 YYEEEE. The ends were cut back, 4 bases at V and 2 bases at J, with 7 bases in the middle.

This clone was seen more than once but under ten times. With a far larger clone one base away, a read error is the likely cause. The gene calls are TRBV20-1 and TRBJ2-7; D gene ambiguous. CDR1 and CDR2 (germline): DFQATT, SNEGSKA (reference sequence). This CDR3 region has 10 residues. The CDR3 region is CSAGRYERYF. The CDR3 DNA follows: TGCAGTGCTGGGCGGTACGAGCGGTACTTC.

This clone has a single count. The rearrangement joins TRBV18 to TRBJ1-3; D ambiguous. CDR1 and CDR2 (germline): KGHSH, LQKENI. Trimming shortened V by 0 bases and J by 6 bases, and 3 bases separated the two germline ends. The CDR3 has 12 residues. CDR3 amino acids: CASSPPENTIYF. In DNA, the CDR3 is TGTGCCAGCTCACCACCGGAAAACACCATATATTTT. The variable domain in full, completed from reference TRBV18 and TRBJ1-3, reads NAGVMQNPRHLVRRRGQEARLRCSPMKGHSHVYWYRQLPEEGLKFMVYLQKENIIDESGMPKERFSAEFPKEGPSILRIQQVVRGDSAAYFCASSPPENTIYFGEGSWLTVV.

This chain links TRBV7-6 with TRBJ2-7; D call uncertain. V shed 3 bases and J shed 1 base, with 1 base lying between them. CDR3 length equals 11 residues. The germline gives CDR1 SGHVS, CDR2 FNYEAQ. DNA of the CDR3: TGTGCCAGCAGCTTTTCCTACGAGCAGTACTTC. Translation gives CASSFSYEQYF. Supplemented by reference TRBV7-6 and TRBJ2-7, the full variable domain reads GAGVSQSPRYKVTKRGQDVALRCDPISGHVSLYWYRQALGQGPEFLTYFNYEAQQDKSGLPNDRFSAERPEGSISTLTIQRTEQRDSAMYRCASSFSYEQYFGPGTRLTVT.

A word on this clone: Just one base apart from a much larger clone, this may be a read error. V is TRBV11-2 and J is TRBJ2-1; D gene ambiguous. The V end lost 5 bases, the J end lost 2 bases, and 4 bases lay between the germline ends. This CDR3 comprises 12 residues. Germline loops: CDR1 SGHAT, CDR2 FQNNGV. CDR3 sequence (DNA): TGTGCCAGCAGCGAGACCTACAATGAGCAGTTCTTC. Its translation is CASSETYNEQFF.

The chain uses TRBV10-3 and TRBJ1-2, with TRBD1 identical over 11 bases. Germline lookup yields CDR1 ENHRY and CDR2 SYGVKD. This CDR3 contains 13 residues. The V segment lost 7 bases and the J segment 6 bases; nucleotides outside the gene matches: 4. The CDR3 DNA sequence: TGTGCCATCAAATTGGGACAGGGGGATGGCTACACCTTC. The encoded protein is CAIKLGQGDGYTF.

The genes are TRBV2 and TRBJ2-2; D is uncertain. Looked up from germline, CDR1 is SNHLY and CDR2 is FYNNEI. Trimming shortened V by 2 bases and J by 5 bases, and 12 bases separated the two germline ends. This CDR3 comprises 15 residues. CDR3 loop: CASSERPWATGELFF. Here the CDR3 DNA reads TGTGCCAGCAGTGAACGCCCTTGGGCTACCGGGGAGCTGTTTTTT.

Worth noting for this clone: Distinct nucleotide sequences in the sample also encode this CDR3. The gene calls are TRBV29-1 and TRBJ1-1; D is undetermined. The CDR3 contains 12 residues. Germline assignment: CDR1 SQVTM and CDR2 ANQGSEA. The V gene lost 3 bases and the J gene lost 3 bases, with 8 bases spanning the gap. The CDR3 nucleotides are TGCAGCGTTGATACTGGGTACACTGAAGCTTTCTTT. Its translation: CSVDTGYTEAFF.

Remarks on this clone: It differs at one base from a far larger clone, so likely a read error. J is TRBJ1-4 and V is TRBV4-2, with TRBD1 identical over 10 bases. The length of the CDR3 is 16 residues. Germline V CDR1 and CDR2: LGHNA, YNFKEQ. The V gene end was trimmed by 4 bases and the J gene end by 7 bases; junction bases not matched to a gene: 9. The CDR3 nucleotides read TGTGCCAGCAGCCGGGGCCAGGGACAGGGGTTTGAAAAACTGTTTTTT. Residues: CASSRGQGQGFEKLFF.

This chain joins TRBV7-2 and TRBJ2-1; TRBD2 agrees at 10 bases. The J segment lost 9 bases and the V segment lost 1 base, leaving 6 bases of the junction unmatched. This CDR3 contains 15 residues. The V gene's germline CDR1 is SGHTA and CDR2 FQGNSA. The CDR3 sequence is CASSLESLAGAEQFF. CDR3 in DNA: TGTGCCAGCAGCTTAGAGTCCCTAGCGGGAGCTGAGCAGTTCTTC.

The V call is TRBV9, the J call TRBJ2-5, with 9 bases identical to TRBD1. In germline, CDR1 is SGDLS, CDR2 YYNGEE. The V gene end was trimmed by 3 bases and the J gene end by 2 bases; junction bases not matched to a gene: 17. The CDR3 runs to 19 residues. Here the CDR3 DNA reads TGTGCCAGCAGCGATTCTCCGGGACAGGGTTTTGGGGCTCAAGAGACCCAGTACTTC. Translation: CASSDSPGQGFGAQETQYF.